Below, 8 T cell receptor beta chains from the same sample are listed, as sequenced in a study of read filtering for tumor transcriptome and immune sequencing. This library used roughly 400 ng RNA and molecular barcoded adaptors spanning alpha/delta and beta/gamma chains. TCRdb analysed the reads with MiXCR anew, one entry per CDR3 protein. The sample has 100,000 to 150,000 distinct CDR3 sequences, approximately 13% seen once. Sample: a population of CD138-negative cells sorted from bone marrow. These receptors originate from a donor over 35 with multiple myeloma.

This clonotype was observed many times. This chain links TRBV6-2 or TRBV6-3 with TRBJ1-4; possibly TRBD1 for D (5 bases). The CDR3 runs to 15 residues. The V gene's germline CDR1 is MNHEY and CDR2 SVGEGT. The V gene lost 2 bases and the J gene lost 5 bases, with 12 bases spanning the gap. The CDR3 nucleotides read TGTGCCAGCAGTTACGGGACGGCAGAAAATGAAAAACTGTTTTTT. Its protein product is CASSYGTAENEKLFF.

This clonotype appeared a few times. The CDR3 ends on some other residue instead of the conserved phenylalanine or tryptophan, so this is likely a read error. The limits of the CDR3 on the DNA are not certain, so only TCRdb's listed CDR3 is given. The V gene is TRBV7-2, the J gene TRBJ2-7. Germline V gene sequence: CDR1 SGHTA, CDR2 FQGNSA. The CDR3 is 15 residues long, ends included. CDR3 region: CASSLEMGITYEQHL.

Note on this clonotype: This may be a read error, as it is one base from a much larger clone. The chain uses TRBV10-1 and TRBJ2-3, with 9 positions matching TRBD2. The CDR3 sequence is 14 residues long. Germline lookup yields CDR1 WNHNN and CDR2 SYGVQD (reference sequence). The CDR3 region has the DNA TGCGCCAGCGGTGATGCGGGAGGGCCACATACGCAGTATTTT. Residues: CASGDAGGPHTQYF.

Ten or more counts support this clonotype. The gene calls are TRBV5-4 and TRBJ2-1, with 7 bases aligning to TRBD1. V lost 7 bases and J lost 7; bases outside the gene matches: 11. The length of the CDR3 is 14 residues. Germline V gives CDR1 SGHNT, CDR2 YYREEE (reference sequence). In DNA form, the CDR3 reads TGTGCCAGCTCCTTGTCAGGGGGAAGGAATGAGCAGTTCTTC. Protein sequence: CASSLSGGRNEQFF.

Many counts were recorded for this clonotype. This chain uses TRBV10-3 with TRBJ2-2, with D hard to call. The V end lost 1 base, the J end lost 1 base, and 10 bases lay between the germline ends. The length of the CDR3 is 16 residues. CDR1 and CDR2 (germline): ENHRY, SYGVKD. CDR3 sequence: CAISEFQVLNTGELFF. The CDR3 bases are TGTGCCATCAGTGAGTTTCAGGTCCTGAACACCGGGGAGCTGTTTTTT.

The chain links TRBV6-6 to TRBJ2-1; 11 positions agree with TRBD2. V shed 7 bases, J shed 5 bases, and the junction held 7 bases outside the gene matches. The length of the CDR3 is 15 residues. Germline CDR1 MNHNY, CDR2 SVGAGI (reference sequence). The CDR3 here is CASKKGLAEHNEQFF. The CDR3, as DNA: TGTGCCAGCAAGAAGGGACTAGCGGAACACAATGAGCAGTTCTTC.

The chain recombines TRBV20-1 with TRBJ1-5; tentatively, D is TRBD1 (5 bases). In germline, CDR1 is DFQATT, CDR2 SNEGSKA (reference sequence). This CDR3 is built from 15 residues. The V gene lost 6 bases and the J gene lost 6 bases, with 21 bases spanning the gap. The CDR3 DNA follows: TGCAGTGCCAGGGAAATTGGAGGGATGGCTCAGCCCCAGCATTTT. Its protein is CSAREIGGMAQPQHF.

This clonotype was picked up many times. The CDR3 spells CSVEDRRGYGYTF. The CDR3 region has the DNA TGCAGCGTTGAAGATCGGCGGGGATATGGCTACACCTTC. The rearrangement uses TRBV29-1 and TRBJ1-2; D gene uncertain. CDR1 and CDR2 (germline): SQVTM, ANQGSEA. V lost 0 bases and J lost 5, with 10 bases in between. The CDR3 consists of 13 residues. Together with reference TRBV29-1 and TRBJ1-2, the CDR3 gives the full variable domain: SAVISQKPSRDICQRGTSLTIQCQVDSQVTMMFWYRQQPGQSLTLIATANQGSEATYESGFVIDKFPISRPNLTFSTLTVSNMSPEDSSIYLCSVEDRRGYGYTFGSGTRLTVV.